This TCR beta chain was obtained from a study of breast tumors, draining lymph nodes, adjacent tissues. V was shortened by 2 bases and J by 10 bases, with 3 bases between the two germline ends. CDR3 length equals 9 residues. Germline values: CDR1 SGHTA, CDR2 FQGTGA. Whole-study findings and limits: Tumor T cell lymph node origin was a supported hypothesis, not proven.

This clonotype has only one observation. Its antigen is as yet unknown. TCRdb passed the multiplex PCR reads through MiXCR, listing each CDR3 protein once. The data show 270,000 or so distinct CDR3 sequences, with under 35% seen just once and more than 0.85% held by the top ten. Samples came from axillary lymph nodes draining the breast cancer. V is TRBV7-3 and J is TRBJ2-7; D gene ambiguous. The receptor's source is a female donor with breast cancer. Some clones in this sample may be carry-over from other donors' samples. Sequenced sample: axillary lymph node tissue. This chain's CDR3 is CASSLLQYF. For the CDR3, the DNA is TGTGCCAGCAGCTTACTACAGTACTTC.